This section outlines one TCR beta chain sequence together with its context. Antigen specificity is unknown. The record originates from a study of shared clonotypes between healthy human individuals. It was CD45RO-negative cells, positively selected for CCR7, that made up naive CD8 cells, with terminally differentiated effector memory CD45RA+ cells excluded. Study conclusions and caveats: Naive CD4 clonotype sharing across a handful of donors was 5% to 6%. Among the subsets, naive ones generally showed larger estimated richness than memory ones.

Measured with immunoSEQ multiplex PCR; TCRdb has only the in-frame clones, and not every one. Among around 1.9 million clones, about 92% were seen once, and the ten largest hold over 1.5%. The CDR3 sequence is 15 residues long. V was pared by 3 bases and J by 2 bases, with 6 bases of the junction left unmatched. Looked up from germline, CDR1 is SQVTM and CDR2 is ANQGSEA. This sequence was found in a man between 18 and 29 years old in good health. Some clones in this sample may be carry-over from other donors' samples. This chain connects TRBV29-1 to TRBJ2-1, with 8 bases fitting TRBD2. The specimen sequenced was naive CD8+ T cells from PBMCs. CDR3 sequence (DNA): TGCAGCGTTGAGGGCGGGAGGCTCCCCTACAATGAGCAGTTCTTC. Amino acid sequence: CSVEGGRLPYNEQFF.